Listed below are T cell receptor beta chains from one sample, sequenced in a study of T cell responses to AZD1222 COVID-19 vaccine. Measured with immunoSEQ multiplex PCR; TCRdb has only the in-frame clones, and not every one. The sample contains about 110,000 clones, about 85% of which appear only once. The sample in question was peripheral blood, obtained 28 days after the second AZD1222 dose. Receptor source: an adult who received the AZD1222 COVID-19 vaccine. CDR3s include the opening cysteine and the closing phenylalanine or tryptophan. D genes are given only for firm matches. The size of a clone is reported for some rows only, either as once, few or many, or as a class for expanded clones.

d_call: TRBD1; clone_size: .; j_call: TRBJ2-7; v_call: TRBV6-1; cdr3_aa: CASSEPGTGAGSEQYF; cdr3_nt: TGTGCCAGCAGTGAACCGGGGACAGGGGCAGGGAGCGAGCAGTACTTC
d_call: TRBD2; clone_size: once; j_call: TRBJ2-2; v_call: TRBV11-3; cdr3_aa: CASSTWTSGGGNTGELFF; cdr3_nt: TGTGCCAGCAGCACCTGGACTAGCGGGGGGGGTAACACCGGGGAGCTGTTTTTT
d_call: .; clone_size: .; j_call: TRBJ2-2; v_call: TRBV5-1; cdr3_aa: CASSPALSTTGELFF; cdr3_nt: TGCGCCAGCAGCCCTGCTTTGTCGACCACCGGGGAGCTGTTTTTT
d_call: TRBD1; clone_size: once; j_call: TRBJ1-4; v_call: TRBV13; cdr3_aa: CASSYGQGNEKLFF; cdr3_nt: TGTGCCAGCAGTTACGGACAGGGAAATGAAAAACTGTTTTTT
d_call: TRBD2; clone_size: .; j_call: TRBJ2-3; v_call: TRBV28; cdr3_aa: CASSLTLAGDTNSDTQYF; cdr3_nt: TGTGCCAGCAGCTTAACCTTAGCGGGGGACACGAATTCAGATACGCAGTATTTT
d_call: .; clone_size: .; j_call: TRBJ2-7; v_call: TRBV4-1; cdr3_aa: CASRKTGGAFHEQYF; cdr3_nt: TGCGCCAGCAGAAAAACAGGGGGGGCGTTCCACGAGCAGTACTTC
d_call: .; clone_size: .; j_call: TRBJ2-7; v_call: TRBV27; cdr3_aa: CASRLGPGISYEQYF; cdr3_nt: TGTGCCAGCAGGCTGGGACCGGGAATCTCCTACGAGCAGTACTTC
d_call: .; clone_size: .; j_call: TRBJ1-1; v_call: TRBV28; cdr3_aa: CASSPLLAAEAFF; cdr3_nt: TGTGCCAGCAGTCCCCTTTTAGCTGCTGAAGCTTTCTTT
d_call: .; clone_size: .; j_call: TRBJ1-4; v_call: TRBV6-5; cdr3_aa: CASSYSTHRLNEKLFF; cdr3_nt: TGTGCCAGCAGTTACTCGACCCATCGTCTTAATGAAAAACTGTTTTTT
d_call: .; clone_size: .; j_call: TRBJ1-6; v_call: TRBV9; cdr3_aa: CASSASGAARSPLHF; cdr3_nt: TGTGCCAGCAGCGCATCCGGGGCAGCCCGTTCACCCCTCCACTTT
d_call: .; clone_size: .; j_call: TRBJ1-3; v_call: TRBV2; cdr3_aa: CASSGIWGSHSGNTIYF; cdr3_nt: TGTGCCAGCAGTGGGATATGGGGCAGCCACTCTGGAAACACCATATATTTT
d_call: .; clone_size: .; j_call: TRBJ1-5; v_call: TRBV2; cdr3_aa: CAAGRARREPQHF; cdr3_nt: TGTGCCGCGGGGAGGGCCCGGAGGGAGCCCCAGCATTTT
d_call: .; clone_size: .; j_call: TRBJ1-4; v_call: TRBV18; cdr3_aa: CASSPQLAEKLFF; cdr3_nt: TGTGCCAGCTCACCACAGCTCGCTGAAAAACTGTTTTTT
d_call: TRBD1; clone_size: .; j_call: TRBJ1-5; v_call: TRBV19; cdr3_aa: CASRQGNGNQPQHF; cdr3_nt: TGTGCCAGCAGACAGGGAAACGGCAATCAGCCCCAGCATTTT
d_call: .; clone_size: .; j_call: TRBJ1-2; v_call: TRBV4-1; cdr3_aa: CASSQAGGNGYTF; cdr3_nt: TGCGCCAGCAGCCAAGCTGGGGGGAATGGCTACACCTTC
d_call: TRBD1; clone_size: .; j_call: TRBJ1-1; v_call: TRBV18; cdr3_aa: CASSPGTGNTEAFF; cdr3_nt: TGTGCCAGCTCACCCGGGACAGGAAACACTGAAGCTTTCTTT
d_call: .; clone_size: .; j_call: TRBJ2-7; v_call: TRBV2; cdr3_aa: CASIESYEQYF; cdr3_nt: TGTGCCAGCATCGAGTCCTACGAGCAGTACTTC
d_call: TRBD2; clone_size: .; j_call: TRBJ2-1; v_call: TRBV7-6; cdr3_aa: CASSLGVLRGGKNEQFF; cdr3_nt: TGTGCCAGCAGCTTAGGGGTTTTGCGGGGGGGCAAAAATGAGCAGTTCTTC
d_call: .; clone_size: .; j_call: TRBJ2-1; v_call: TRBV6-1; cdr3_aa: CASSSLAGSYNEQFF; cdr3_nt: TGTGCCAGCAGTTCCTTGGCAGGGTCCTACAATGAGCAGTTCTTC
d_call: TRBD1; clone_size: .; j_call: TRBJ2-5; v_call: TRBV18; cdr3_aa: CASSDRVGEETQYF; cdr3_nt: TGTGCCAGCTCAGACAGGGTTGGGGAAGAGACCCAGTACTTC
d_call: .; clone_size: .; j_call: TRBJ2-7; v_call: TRBV9; cdr3_aa: CASSVGTNSYEQYF; cdr3_nt: TGTGCCAGCAGCGTAGGGACAAACTCCTACGAGCAGTACTTC
d_call: .; clone_size: .; j_call: TRBJ2-7; v_call: TRBV6-2/TRBV6-3; cdr3_aa: CASSYSTRYEQYF; cdr3_nt: TGTGCCAGCAGTTACTCGACCCGCTACGAGCAGTACTTC
d_call: TRBD1; clone_size: .; j_call: TRBJ1-2; v_call: TRBV29-1; cdr3_aa: CSVGQGENYGYTF; cdr3_nt: TGCAGCGTGGGACAGGGGGAAAACTATGGCTACACCTTC
d_call: .; clone_size: once; j_call: TRBJ1-6; v_call: TRBV7-2; cdr3_aa: CASSLGPGRSGNNSPLHF; cdr3_nt: TGTGCCAGCAGCTTAGGCCCGGGCAGATCAGGGAATAATTCACCCCTCCACTTT
d_call: .; clone_size: .; j_call: TRBJ1-2; v_call: TRBV5-1; cdr3_aa: CASSLSWGADIYGYTF; cdr3_nt: TGCGCCAGCAGCTTGTCGTGGGGGGCGGATATCTATGGCTACACCTTC
d_call: .; clone_size: .; j_call: TRBJ1-6; v_call: TRBV11-2; cdr3_aa: CASSPQGVGSPLHF; cdr3_nt: TGTGCCAGCAGCCCCCAAGGGGTGGGCTCACCCCTCCACTTT
d_call: .; clone_size: .; j_call: TRBJ2-7; v_call: TRBV9; cdr3_aa: CASSVGGELNEQYF; cdr3_nt: TGTGCCAGCAGCGTAGGGGGCGAATTGAACGAGCAGTACTTC
d_call: TRBD1; clone_size: .; j_call: TRBJ1-5; v_call: TRBV6-4; cdr3_aa: CASSDPGTDRVSNQPQHF; cdr3_nt: TGTGCCAGCAGTGACCCCGGCACCGACAGGGTCAGCAATCAGCCCCAGCATTTT
d_call: .; clone_size: .; j_call: TRBJ1-1; v_call: TRBV5-3; cdr3_aa: CARSLSGMNTEAFF; cdr3_nt: TGTGCCAGAAGCTTGAGTGGAATGAACACTGAAGCTTTCTTT
d_call: .; clone_size: .; j_call: TRBJ1-3; v_call: TRBV28; cdr3_aa: CASLRTVSSGNTIYF; cdr3_nt: TGTGCCAGCTTAAGGACGGTTAGCTCTGGAAACACCATATATTTT
d_call: .; clone_size: .; j_call: TRBJ2-3; v_call: TRBV4-1; cdr3_aa: CASSQGGIDTQYF; cdr3_nt: TGCGCCAGCAGCCAAGGGGGTATAGATACGCAGTATTTT
d_call: .; clone_size: .; j_call: TRBJ2-5; v_call: TRBV5-4; cdr3_aa: CASSSDRGTQYF; cdr3_nt: TGTGCCAGCAGCTCGGACCGGGGGACCCAGTACTTC
d_call: .; clone_size: .; j_call: TRBJ1-1; v_call: TRBV5-1; cdr3_aa: CASSFGSFDRRMNTEAFF; cdr3_nt: TGCGCCAGCAGCTTTGGGAGCTTTGATAGGCGGATGAACACTGAAGCTTTCTTT
d_call: TRBD1; clone_size: .; j_call: TRBJ2-7; v_call: TRBV7-2; cdr3_aa: CASSLDKGTGYYYEQYF; cdr3_nt: TGTGCCAGCAGCTTAGATAAGGGGACAGGTTATTACTACGAGCAGTACTTC
d_call: .; clone_size: .; j_call: TRBJ2-7; v_call: TRBV10-3; cdr3_aa: CAISPQPLQGEQYF; cdr3_nt: TGTGCCATCAGCCCCCAACCCCTCCAAGGCGAGCAGTACTTC
d_call: .; clone_size: .; j_call: TRBJ2-7; v_call: TRBV15; cdr3_aa: CATRDTSTYEQYF; cdr3_nt: TGTGCCACCAGAGACACCTCCACCTACGAGCAGTACTTC
d_call: .; clone_size: .; j_call: TRBJ1-3; v_call: TRBV9; cdr3_aa: CASGSSSSGNTIYF; cdr3_nt: TGTGCCAGCGGTTCCTCAAGCTCTGGAAACACCATATATTTT
d_call: .; clone_size: .; j_call: TRBJ2-1; v_call: TRBV6-5; cdr3_aa: CASSSRRGGAYNEQFF; cdr3_nt: TGTGCCAGCAGTTCACGGAGAGGGGGGGCCTACAATGAGCAGTTCTTC
d_call: TRBD1; clone_size: .; j_call: TRBJ2-1; v_call: TRBV28; cdr3_aa: CASSLWDRGTDEQFF; cdr3_nt: TGTGCCAGCAGTTTATGGGACAGGGGGACCGATGAGCAGTTCTTC
d_call: TRBD1; clone_size: .; j_call: TRBJ1-5; v_call: TRBV6-2/TRBV6-3; cdr3_aa: CASSTGQGASQPQHF; cdr3_nt: TGTGCCAGCAGTACGGGACAGGGGGCAAGTCAGCCCCAGCATTTT
d_call: .; clone_size: .; j_call: TRBJ1-1; v_call: TRBV12-5; cdr3_aa: CASGLPGDTEAFF; cdr3_nt: TGTGCTAGTGGTTTGCCAGGGGATACTGAAGCTTTCTTT
d_call: .; clone_size: .; j_call: TRBJ1-1; v_call: TRBV27; cdr3_aa: CASSLRAEVWMAFF; cdr3_nt: TGTGCCAGCAGTTTACGGGCAGAAGTCTGGATGGCTTTCTTT
d_call: .; clone_size: .; j_call: TRBJ2-5; v_call: TRBV2; cdr3_aa: CASSFNRQETQYF; cdr3_nt: TGTGCCAGCAGTTTTAATCGCCAAGAGACCCAGTACTTC
d_call: TRBD1; clone_size: .; j_call: TRBJ2-5; v_call: TRBV5-4; cdr3_aa: CASSKTTGGEETQYF; cdr3_nt: TGTGCCAGCAGCAAGACTACAGGGGGCGAGGAGACCCAGTACTTC